A single sample is the source of the 8 T cell receptor beta chains below, sequenced in a study of control samples from healthy donors and cancer patients. The data were produced by immunoSEQ multiplex PCR, yet TCRdb's version contains in-frame clones alone and is incomplete. The sample has 120,000 or so clones; 85% to 95% are singletons. Sample: PBMCs. These receptors came from an older man with head and neck cancer.

The chain carries TRBV27 and TRBJ2-1; 8 bases are shared with TRBD2. J gave up 10 bases and V 7 bases, and 12 bases lay outside the gene matches. Germline lookup yields CDR1 MNHEY and CDR2 SMNVEV (reference sequence). CDR3 length equals 14 residues. The CDR3 loop is CASTGPGLVGEQFF. The CDR3 DNA reads as TGTGCCAGCACAGGGCCGGGACTAGTAGGAGAGCAGTTCTTC.

This clone came up once. The J gene is TRBJ2-3, the V gene TRBV10-2; D may be TRBD2 (6 bases). This CDR3 is built from 12 residues. From germline, CDR1 is WSHSY and CDR2 SAAADI. Trimming took off 5 bases at V and 3 bases at J, with 6 bases between the two ends. The CDR3 here is CASSSGTDTQYF. CDR3 bases: TGCGCCAGCAGTAGCGGGACAGATACGCAGTATTTT.

The J gene is TRBJ1-1, the V gene TRBV7-9; D is unclear. This CDR3 comprises 13 residues. Germline V gene sequence: CDR1 SEHNR, CDR2 FQNEAQ (reference sequence). V was pared by 1 base and J by 0 bases, with 3 bases between. CDR3 region: CASSLGMNTEAFF. CDR3 DNA sequence: TGTGCCAGCAGCTTAGGGATGAACACTGAAGCTTTCTTT.

The chain couples TRBV4-2 to TRBJ2-2; 10 bases agree with TRBD1. J gave up 9 bases and V 4 bases, and 8 bases lay outside the gene matches. The CDR3 contains 15 residues. Per the germline V gene, CDR1 is LGHNA and CDR2 is YNFKEQ. In DNA, the CDR3 is TGTGCCAGCAGCCCGGGACAGGGGAATCTACGGGAGCTGTTTTTT. It specifies CASSPGQGNLRELFF.

The gene calls are TRBV6-1 and TRBJ2-5; D is tentatively TRBD1 or TRBD2 (5 bases each). The length of the CDR3 is 12 residues. V was shortened by 6 bases and J by 5 bases, with 10 bases between the two germline ends. Germline values: CDR1 MNHNS, CDR2 SASEGT. The CDR3 sequence is CASSNEGETQYF. CDR3 nucleotide sequence: TGTGCCAGCAGCAACGAGGGGGAGACCCAGTACTTC.

The rearrangement uses TRBV5-1 and TRBJ1-1; no clear D. The V end lost 1 base, the J end lost 4 bases, and 14 bases lay between the germline ends. Germline CDR1 reads SGHRS; CDR2 reads YFSETQ. The CDR3 contains 15 residues. The CDR3 reads CASSLQADRGTEAFF. The CDR3 DNA follows: TGCGCCAGCAGCTTGCAGGCAGATCGGGGCACTGAAGCTTTCTTT.

The V and J genes are TRBV6-5 and TRBJ1-2; the D is unclear. The CDR3 is 11 residues long. Germline values: CDR1 MNHEY, CDR2 SVGAGI. V lost 5 bases to trimming and J lost 9 bases, with 10 bases between them. The CDR3 nucleotides read TGTGCCAGCAGTAGCCAAGGGAGCTACACCTTC. As protein: CASSSQGSYTF.

Here the CDR3 reads CATSRDLTSGGTEQFF. Here the CDR3 DNA reads TGTGCCACCAGCAGAGATTTGACTAGCGGGGGGACGGAGCAGTTCTTC. The rearrangement joins TRBV15 to TRBJ2-1, with 13 bases aligning to TRBD2. The CDR3 has 16 residues. CDR1 is LNHNV, CDR2 YYDKDF, per germline (reference sequence). V dropped 0 bases and J dropped 10; count of bases not matched to a gene: 6.